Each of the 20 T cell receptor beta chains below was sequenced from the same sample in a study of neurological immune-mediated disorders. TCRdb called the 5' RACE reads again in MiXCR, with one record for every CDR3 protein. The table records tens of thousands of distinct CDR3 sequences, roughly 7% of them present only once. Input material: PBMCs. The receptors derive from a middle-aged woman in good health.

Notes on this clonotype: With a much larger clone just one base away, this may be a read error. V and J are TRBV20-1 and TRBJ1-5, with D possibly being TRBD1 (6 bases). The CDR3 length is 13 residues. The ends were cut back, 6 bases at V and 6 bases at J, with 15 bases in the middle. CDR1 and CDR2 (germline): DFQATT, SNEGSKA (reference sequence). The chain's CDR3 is CSASGGTSQPQHF. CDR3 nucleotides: TGCAGTGCCAGCGGGGGGACAAGTCAGCCCCAGCATTTT.

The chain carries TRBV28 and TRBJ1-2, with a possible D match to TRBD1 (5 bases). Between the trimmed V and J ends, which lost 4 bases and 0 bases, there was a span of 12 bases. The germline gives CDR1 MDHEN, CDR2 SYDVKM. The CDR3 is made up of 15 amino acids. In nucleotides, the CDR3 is TGTGCCAGCAGTTCGGGGACGTCGGCTAACTATGGCTACACCTTC. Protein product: CASSSGTSANYGYTF.

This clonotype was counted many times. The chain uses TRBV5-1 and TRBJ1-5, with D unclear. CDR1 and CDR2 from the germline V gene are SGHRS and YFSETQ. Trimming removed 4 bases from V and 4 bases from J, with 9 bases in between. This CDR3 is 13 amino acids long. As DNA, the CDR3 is TGCGCCAGCAGCCCAGACATGAATCAGCCCCAGCATTTT. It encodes CASSPDMNQPQHF.

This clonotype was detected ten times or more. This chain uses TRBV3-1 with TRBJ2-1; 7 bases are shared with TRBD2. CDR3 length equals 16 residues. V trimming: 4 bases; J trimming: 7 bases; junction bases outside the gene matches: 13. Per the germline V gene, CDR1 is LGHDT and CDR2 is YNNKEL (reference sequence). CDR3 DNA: TGTGCCAGCAGCCGCGAGCGAGCGGGGAGGGGTAATGAGCAGTTCTTC. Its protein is CASSRERAGRGNEQFF.

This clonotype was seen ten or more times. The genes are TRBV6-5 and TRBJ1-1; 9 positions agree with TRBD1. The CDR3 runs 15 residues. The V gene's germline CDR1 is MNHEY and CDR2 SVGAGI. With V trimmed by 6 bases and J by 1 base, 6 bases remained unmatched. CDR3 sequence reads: CASSPTDRGNTEAFF. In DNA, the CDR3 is TGTGCCAGCAGCCCTACGGACAGGGGGAACACTGAAGCTTTCTTT.

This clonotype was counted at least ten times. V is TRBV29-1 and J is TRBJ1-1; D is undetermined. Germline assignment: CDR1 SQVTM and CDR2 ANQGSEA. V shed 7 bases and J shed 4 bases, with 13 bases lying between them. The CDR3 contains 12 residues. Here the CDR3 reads CSAREVGTEAFF. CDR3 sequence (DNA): TGCAGCGCAAGGGAGGTGGGCACTGAAGCTTTCTTT. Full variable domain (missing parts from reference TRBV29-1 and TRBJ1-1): SAVISQKPSRDICQRGTSLTIQCQVDSQVTMMFWYRQQPGQSLTLIATANQGSEATYESGFVIDKFPISRPNLTFSTLTVSNMSPEDSSIYLCSAREVGTEAFFGQGTRLTVV.

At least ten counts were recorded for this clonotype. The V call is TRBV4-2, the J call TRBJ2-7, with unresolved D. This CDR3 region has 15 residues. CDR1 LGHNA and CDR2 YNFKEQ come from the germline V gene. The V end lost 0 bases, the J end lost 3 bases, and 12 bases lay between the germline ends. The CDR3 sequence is CASSQDSRWNYEQYV. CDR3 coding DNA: TGTGCCAGCAGCCAAGATAGTAGGTGGAACTACGAGCAGTACGTC.

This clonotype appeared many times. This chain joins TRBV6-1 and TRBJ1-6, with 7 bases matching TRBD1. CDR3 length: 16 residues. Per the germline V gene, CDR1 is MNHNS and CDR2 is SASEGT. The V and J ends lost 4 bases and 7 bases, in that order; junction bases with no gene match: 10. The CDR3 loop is CASSGGETGPNSPLHF. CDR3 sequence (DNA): TGTGCCAGCAGTGGAGGTGAGACAGGGCCCAATTCACCCCTCCACTTT.

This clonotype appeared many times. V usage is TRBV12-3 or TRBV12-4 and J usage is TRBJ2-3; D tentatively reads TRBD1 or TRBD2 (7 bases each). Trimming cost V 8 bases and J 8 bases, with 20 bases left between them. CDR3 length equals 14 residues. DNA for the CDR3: TGTGCCAGCGGGACAGCGGGGAAGGGGGGTACGCAGTATTTT. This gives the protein CASGTAGKGGTQYF.

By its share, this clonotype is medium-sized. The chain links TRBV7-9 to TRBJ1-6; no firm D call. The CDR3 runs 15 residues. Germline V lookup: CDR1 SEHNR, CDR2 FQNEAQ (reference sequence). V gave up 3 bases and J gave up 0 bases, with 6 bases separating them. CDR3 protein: CASSLETSYNSPLHF. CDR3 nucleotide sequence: TGTGCCAGCAGCTTGGAGACCTCCTATAATTCACCCCTCCACTTT.

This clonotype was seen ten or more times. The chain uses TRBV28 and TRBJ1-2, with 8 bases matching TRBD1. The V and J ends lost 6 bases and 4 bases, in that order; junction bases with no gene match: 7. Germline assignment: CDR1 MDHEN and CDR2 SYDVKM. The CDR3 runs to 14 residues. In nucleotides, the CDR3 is TGTGCCAGCAGCGACAGGGGCGAACCCTATGGCTACACCTTC. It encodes CASSDRGEPYGYTF.

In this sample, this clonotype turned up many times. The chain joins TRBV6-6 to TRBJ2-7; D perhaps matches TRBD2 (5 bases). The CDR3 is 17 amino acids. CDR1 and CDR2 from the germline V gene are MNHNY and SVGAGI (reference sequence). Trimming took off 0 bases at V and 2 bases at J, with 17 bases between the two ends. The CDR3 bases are TGTGCCAGCAGTTACTCGGACGGGGTTAAAGAGACCTACGAGCAGTACTTC. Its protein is CASSYSDGVKETYEQYF.

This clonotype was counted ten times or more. The CDR3 sequence: CASSLRTENEKLFF. CDR3 nucleotide sequence: TGTGCCAGCAGCTTACGGACGGAGAATGAAAAACTGTTTTTT. The chain recombines TRBV11-2 with TRBJ1-4; D not certain. The CDR3 runs to 14 residues. Germline lookup yields CDR1 SGHAT and CDR2 FQNNGV. Deletions cut 2 bases from V and 5 bases from J, with 9 bases between.

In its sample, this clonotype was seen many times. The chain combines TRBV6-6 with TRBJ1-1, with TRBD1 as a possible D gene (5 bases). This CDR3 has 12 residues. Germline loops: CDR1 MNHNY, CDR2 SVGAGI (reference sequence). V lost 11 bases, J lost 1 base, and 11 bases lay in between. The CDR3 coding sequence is TGTGCCGGGGGGTGGGGGAACACTGAAGCTTTCTTT. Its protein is CAGGWGNTEAFF.

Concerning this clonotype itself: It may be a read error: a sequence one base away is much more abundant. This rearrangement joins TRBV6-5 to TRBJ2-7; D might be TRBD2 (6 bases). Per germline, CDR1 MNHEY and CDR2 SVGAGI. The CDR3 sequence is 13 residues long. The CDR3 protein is CVSQRAKAYEQYF. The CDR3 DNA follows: TGTGTCAGCCAGCGGGCTAAAGCCTACGAGCAGTACTTC.

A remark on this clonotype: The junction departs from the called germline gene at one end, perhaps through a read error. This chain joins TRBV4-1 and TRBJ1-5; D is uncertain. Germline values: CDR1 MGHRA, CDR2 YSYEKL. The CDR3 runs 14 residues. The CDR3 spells CANSQDRGNQPQHF. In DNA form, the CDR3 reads TGTGCCAACAGCCAAGATAGAGGAAATCAGCCCCAGCATTTT.

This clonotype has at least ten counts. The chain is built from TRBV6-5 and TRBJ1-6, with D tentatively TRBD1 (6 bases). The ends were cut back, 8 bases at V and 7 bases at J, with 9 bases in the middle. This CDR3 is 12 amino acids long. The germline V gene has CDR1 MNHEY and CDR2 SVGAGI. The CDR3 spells CASRDINSPLHF. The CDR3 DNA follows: TGTGCCAGCCGGGACATCAATTCACCCCTCCACTTT.

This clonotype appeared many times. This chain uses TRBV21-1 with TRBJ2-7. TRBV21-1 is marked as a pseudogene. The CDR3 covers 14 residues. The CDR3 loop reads CASSFLGDTYEQYV. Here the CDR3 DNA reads TGTGCCAGCAGCTTCCTAGGGGACACCTACGAGCAGTACGTC.

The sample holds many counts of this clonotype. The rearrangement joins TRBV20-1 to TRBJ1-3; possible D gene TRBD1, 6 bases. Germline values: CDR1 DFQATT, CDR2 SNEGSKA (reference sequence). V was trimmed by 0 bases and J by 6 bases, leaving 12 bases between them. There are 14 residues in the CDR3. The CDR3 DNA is TGCAGTGCTAGAGATACCAGGGGCGAAAACACCATATATTTT. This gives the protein CSARDTRGENTIYF.

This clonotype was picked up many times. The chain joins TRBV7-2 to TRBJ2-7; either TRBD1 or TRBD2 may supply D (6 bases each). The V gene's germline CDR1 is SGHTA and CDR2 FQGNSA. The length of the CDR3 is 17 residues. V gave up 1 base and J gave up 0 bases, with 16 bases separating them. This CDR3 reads CASSLGARGPASYEQYF. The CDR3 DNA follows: TGTGCCAGCAGCTTAGGGGCACGGGGGCCCGCCTCCTACGAGCAGTACTTC.